This paragraph reports one TCR beta chain. CDR1 is SGHRS, CDR2 YFSETQ, per germline. The length of the CDR3 is 12 residues. Deletions cut 0 bases from V and 9 bases from J, with 7 bases between. This entry comes from a study of monozygotic twins with cystic fibrosis. Clones were read by immunoSEQ multiplex PCR, and TCRdb kept only the in-frame ones, dropping some. This sample has just over 35,000 clones, with over 80% found just once. This sequence joins TRBV5-1 and TRBJ2-1, with D perhaps TRBD1 or TRBD2 (5 bases each). This sequence originates from a boy aged 2-15 years with cystic fibrosis. Sequencing was done on a sample of blood. In DNA, the CDR3 is TGCGCCAGCAGCTTGGGGGACGTTGAGCAGTTCTTC. Residues: CASSLGDVEQFF.